This T cell receptor (beta chain) was profiled in a study of T cells in Graves' hyperthyroidism and ophthalmopathy. Study results and caveats: Researchers found most expanded thyroid clonotypes above 0.001 in blood as well.

Using RNA transcripts as the source, TCR beta CDR3 regions were amplified. Primed by the HTBI set, a first-round RT-PCR was run on the TCR CDR3. One entry per CDR3 protein, called by TCRdb with MiXCR from the multiplex PCR reads. The data show hundreds of thousands of distinct CDR3 sequences, over 40% seen once. Worth noting for this clonotype: Antigen specificity is unknown.

CDR1 is DFQATT and CDR2 is SNEGSKA in the germline V gene (reference sequence). The CDR3 covers 13 residues. Trimming left V 5 bases short and J 3 bases short, with 13 bases between. Sequenced input: peripheral blood or thyroid tissue (not recorded which). The chain links TRBV20-1 to TRBJ1-1; D is possibly TRBD1 (5 bases). The TCR was taken from an adult man with Graves' disease, either hyperthyroidism or ophthalmopathy (not recorded which). CDR3 coding DNA: TGCAGTGCTGGGGGGGTGGGTTACACTGAAGCTTTCTTT. It is translated as CSAGGVGYTEAFF.